This T cell receptor (beta chain) is from a study of blood T cell repertoires in COVID-19. Across the whole study: The origin of the acute and convalescent COVID-19 samples was the United States, Italy and Spain. PBMCs, B-cell-depleted T cells, or T cells were the source of the cDNA or gDNA that made up the material.

Original handling: Nucleated cell counts were estimated from reference gene primer amplification. Clones were read by immunoSEQ multiplex PCR, and TCRdb kept only the in-frame ones, dropping some. V, J and clone size reflect that table, while D and trimming were determined from the DNA. This sample has around 250,000 clones, with roughly 88% found just once. The participants were between roughly 18 and 100 years old and came from 24 US areas. This CDR3 region has 15 residues. V lost 5 bases to trimming and J lost 2 bases, with 15 bases between them. Germline V gives CDR1 MDHEN, CDR2 SYDVKM. Source material: PBMCs or T cells enriched from blood (not recorded which). The origin of this receptor is a woman between 45 and 65 years old who had recovered from COVID-19. The chain links TRBV28 to TRBJ2-5; no definite D call. CDR3 protein: CASSPPVSTQETQYF. The CDR3 DNA reads as TGTGCCAGCAGTCCCCCTGTGTCTACTCAAGAGACCCAGTACTTC.